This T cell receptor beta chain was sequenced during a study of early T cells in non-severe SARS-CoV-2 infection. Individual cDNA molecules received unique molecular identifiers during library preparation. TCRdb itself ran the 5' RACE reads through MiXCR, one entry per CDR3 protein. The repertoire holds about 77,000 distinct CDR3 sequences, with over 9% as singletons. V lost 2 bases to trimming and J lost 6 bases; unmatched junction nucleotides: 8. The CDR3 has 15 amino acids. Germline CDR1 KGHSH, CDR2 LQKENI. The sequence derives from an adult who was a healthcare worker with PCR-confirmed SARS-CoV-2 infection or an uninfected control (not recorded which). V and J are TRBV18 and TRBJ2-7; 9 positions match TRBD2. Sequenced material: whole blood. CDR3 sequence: CASSPGFASGTEQYF. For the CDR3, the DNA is TGTGCCAGCTCACCAGGGTTTGCTAGCGGGACCGAGCAGTACTTC.